This T cell receptor beta chain emerged from a study of cytomegalovirus exposure and HLA in healthy donors. Study conclusions and caveats: Reports indicated that the classifier achieved high specificity and sensitivity in diagnosing cytomegalovirus status.

Germline CDR1 and CDR2: MDHEN and SYDVKM. Trimming cost V 3 bases and J 1 base; bases outside gene matches: 15. The length of the CDR3 is 18 residues. About this clone itself: The antigen is not known.

Clones were read by immunoSEQ multiplex PCR, and TCRdb kept only the in-frame ones, dropping some. The repertoire holds about 64,000 clones, with approximately 95% as singletons. The sequence was collected from a woman between 18 and 29 years old in good health and CMV-seropositive. What was sequenced was PBMCs. V gene TRBV28 combines with J gene TRBJ2-7, with 7 nucleotides matching TRBD2. CDR3 sequence: CASSFPRGIADQSYEQYF. As DNA, the CDR3 is TGTGCCAGCAGTTTCCCGCGGGGGATAGCAGACCAGTCCTACGAGCAGTACTTC.